The T cell receptor (beta chain) described here comes from a study of shared clonotypes between healthy human individuals. Germline values: CDR1 MNHEY, CDR2 SMNVEV (reference sequence). The CDR3 has 14 residues. Trimming took off 4 bases at V and 2 bases at J, with 10 bases between the two ends. Libraries were prepared by immunoSEQ multiplex PCR; TCRdb keeps only in-frame clonotypes and omits some of them. The data hold millions of clones, with 90% to 95% observed a single time. This receptor was obtained from a man younger than 30 in good health. The sequenced material came from naive CD4+ T cells sorted from blood. Subset: CD45RA+ positively selected. This chain connects TRBV27 to TRBJ2-3; D unclear. The CDR3 protein is CASSSWTDTDTQYF. Written as DNA, the CDR3 is TGTGCCAGCAGTTCCTGGACGGACACAGATACGCAGTATTTT.